This T cell receptor beta chain is from a study of beta chain features in type 1 diabetes. The germline CDR1 and CDR2 sequences are SGHTA and FQGNSA. The CDR3 covers 15 residues. Unmatched junction bases numbered 9, after V lost 5 bases and J lost 4 bases. The isolated RNA, all of it, was reverse transcribed, so expressed TCRB transcripts were what got sequenced. Clones were read by immunoSEQ multiplex PCR, and TCRdb kept only the in-frame ones, dropping some. This table has approximately 110,000 clones, approximately 37% appearing once. The receptor's source is a young woman in good health. The chain links TRBV7-2 to TRBJ1-1, with 8 bases aligning to TRBD1. The sequencing input was stem cell memory CD4+ T cells from blood. This CDR3 is CASSPDRGRATEAFF. The CDR3 DNA reads TGTGCCAGCAGCCCCGACAGGGGTAGGGCCACTGAAGCTTTCTTT.